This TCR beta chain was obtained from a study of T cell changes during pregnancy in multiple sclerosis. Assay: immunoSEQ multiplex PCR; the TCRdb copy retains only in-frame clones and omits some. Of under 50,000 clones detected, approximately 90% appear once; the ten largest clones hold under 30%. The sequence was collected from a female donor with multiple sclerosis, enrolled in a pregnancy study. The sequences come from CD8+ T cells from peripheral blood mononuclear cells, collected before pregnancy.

The CDR3 sequence is CASSWARGDYEQYF. The DNA for the CDR3 is TGTGCCAGCAGTTGGGCGCGGGGAGATTACGAGCAGTACTTC. V is TRBV27 and J is TRBJ2-7; TRBD2 might be the D (6 bases). The CDR3 consists of 14 residues. From germline, CDR1 is MNHEY and CDR2 SMNVEV (reference sequence). V lost 4 bases and J lost 4, with 14 bases in between.